The present TCR beta chain was sequenced within a study of beta chain features in type 1 diabetes. Of the isolated RNA, all was reverse transcribed, and so the sequenced material was expressed TCRB transcripts. Using immunoSEQ multiplex PCR, the repertoire was profiled, and TCRdb retains in-frame clones only, with some absent. This sample has 250,000 to 350,000 clones, with 11% found just once. CDR1 is SGHRS and CDR2 is YFSETQ in the germline V gene. The CDR3 extends over 13 amino acids. Trimming pared 5 bases from V and 7 bases from J, leaving 16 bases between. This clone was picked up a small number of times.

This chain joins TRBV5-1 and TRBJ2-7, with a weak D call TRBD1 (6 bases). The source material was naive CD4+ T cells from blood. This receptor was taken from a woman aged 25 to 39 in good health. The CDR3 spells CASRAGVLEEQYF. CDR3 bases: TGCGCCAGCAGGGCAGGGGTTCTGGAAGAGCAGTACTTC.